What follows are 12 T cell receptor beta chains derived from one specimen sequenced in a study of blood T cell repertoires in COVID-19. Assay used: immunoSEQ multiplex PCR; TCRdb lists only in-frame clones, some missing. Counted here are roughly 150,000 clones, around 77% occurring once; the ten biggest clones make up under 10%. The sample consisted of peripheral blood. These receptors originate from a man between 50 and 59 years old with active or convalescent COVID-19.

DNA for the CDR3: TGCGCCAGCAGTGAAAGGGCACTAGCGGGAGGGTCTGACACAGATACGCAGTATTTT. This translates into CASSERALAGGSDTDTQYF. The chain joins TRBV10-2 to TRBJ2-3; 13 bases align to TRBD2. This CDR3 has 19 residues. In germline, CDR1 is WSHSY, CDR2 SAAADI. Germline trimming cut 3 bases from V and 2 bases from J; bases unmatched to any gene: 11.

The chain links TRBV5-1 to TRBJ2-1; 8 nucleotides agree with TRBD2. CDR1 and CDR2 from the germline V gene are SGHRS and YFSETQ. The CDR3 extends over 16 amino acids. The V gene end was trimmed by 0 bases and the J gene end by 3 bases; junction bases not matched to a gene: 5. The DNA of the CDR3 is TGCGCCAGCAGCTTGGAGCGGGAGTCATACTACAATGAGCAGTTCTTC. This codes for CASSLERESYYNEQFF.

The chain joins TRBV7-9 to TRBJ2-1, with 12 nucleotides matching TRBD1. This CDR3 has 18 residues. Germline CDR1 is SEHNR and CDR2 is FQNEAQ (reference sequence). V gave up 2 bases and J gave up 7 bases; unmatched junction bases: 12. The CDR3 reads CASSLSFLGQGAGNEQFF. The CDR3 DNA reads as TGTGCCAGCAGCTTATCCTTCCTGGGACAGGGGGCTGGTAATGAGCAGTTCTTC.

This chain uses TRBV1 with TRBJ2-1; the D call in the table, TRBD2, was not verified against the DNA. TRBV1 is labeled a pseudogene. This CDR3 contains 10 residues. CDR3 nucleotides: TGCACCAGCAGCACGGGGGAGCAGTTCTTC. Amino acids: CTSSTGEQFF.

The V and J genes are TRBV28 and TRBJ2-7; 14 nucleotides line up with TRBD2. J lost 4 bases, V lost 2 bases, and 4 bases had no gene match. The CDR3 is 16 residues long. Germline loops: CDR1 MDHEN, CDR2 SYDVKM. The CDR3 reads CASSLVTSGRGYEQYF. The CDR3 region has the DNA TGTGCCAGCAGTTTAGTGACTAGCGGGAGGGGGTACGAGCAGTACTTC. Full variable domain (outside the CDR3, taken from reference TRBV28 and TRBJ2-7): DVKVTQSSRYLVKRTGEKVFLECVQDMDHENMFWYRQDPGLGLRLIYFSYDVKMKEKGDIPEGYSVSREKKERFSLILESASTNQTSMYLCASSLVTSGRGYEQYFGPGTRLTVT.

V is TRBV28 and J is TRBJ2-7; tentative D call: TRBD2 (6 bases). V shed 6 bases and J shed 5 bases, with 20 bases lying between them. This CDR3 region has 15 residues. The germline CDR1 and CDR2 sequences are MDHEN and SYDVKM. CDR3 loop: CASRPPRRGPHEQYF. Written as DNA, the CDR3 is TGTGCCAGCAGACCCCCGAGGAGGGGCCCCCACGAGCAGTACTTC.

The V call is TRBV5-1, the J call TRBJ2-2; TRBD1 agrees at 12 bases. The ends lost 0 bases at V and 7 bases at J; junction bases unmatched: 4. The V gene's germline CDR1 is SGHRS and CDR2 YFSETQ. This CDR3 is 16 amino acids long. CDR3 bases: TGCGCCAGCAGCTTGGAGGGGACAGGGGGCCTCGGGGAGCTGTTTTTT. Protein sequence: CASSLEGTGGLGELFF. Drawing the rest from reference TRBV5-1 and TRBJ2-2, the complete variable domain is KAGVTQTPRYLIKTRGQQVTLSCSPISGHRSVSWYQQTPGQGLQFLFEYFSETQRNKGNFPGRFSGRQFSNSRSEMNVSTLELGDSALYLCASSLEGTGGLGELFFGEGSRLTVL.

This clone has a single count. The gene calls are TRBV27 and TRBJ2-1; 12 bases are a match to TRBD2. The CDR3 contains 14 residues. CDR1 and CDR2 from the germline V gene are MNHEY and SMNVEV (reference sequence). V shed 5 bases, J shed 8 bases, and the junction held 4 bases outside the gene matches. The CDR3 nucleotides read TGTGCCAGCAGTCCCGGGACTAGCGGGCATGAGCAGTTCTTC. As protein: CASSPGTSGHEQFF.

The CDR3 reads CASSLAQETQYF. CDR3 nucleotides: TGCGCCAGCAGCTTGGCTCAAGAGACCCAGTACTTC. The chain combines TRBV5-1 with TRBJ2-5; D is unresolved. Trimming shortened V by 0 bases and J by 2 bases, and 2 bases separated the two germline ends. CDR1 is SGHRS, CDR2 YFSETQ, per germline. CDR3 length: 12 residues.

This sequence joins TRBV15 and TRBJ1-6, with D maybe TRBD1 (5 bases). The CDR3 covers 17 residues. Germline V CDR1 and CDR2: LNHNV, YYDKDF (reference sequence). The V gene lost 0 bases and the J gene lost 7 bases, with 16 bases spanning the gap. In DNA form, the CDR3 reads TGTGCCACCAGCAGAGATGGGGCATACCCAAGCAATTCACCCCTCCACTTT. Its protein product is CATSRDGAYPSNSPLHF.

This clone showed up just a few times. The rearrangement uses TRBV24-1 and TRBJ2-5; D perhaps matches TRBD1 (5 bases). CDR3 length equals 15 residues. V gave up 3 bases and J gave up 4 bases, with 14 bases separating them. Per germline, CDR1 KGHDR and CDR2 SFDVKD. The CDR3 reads CATSDRLGVGETQYF. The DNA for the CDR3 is TGTGCCACCAGTGATAGGTTAGGGGTTGGAGAGACCCAGTACTTC.

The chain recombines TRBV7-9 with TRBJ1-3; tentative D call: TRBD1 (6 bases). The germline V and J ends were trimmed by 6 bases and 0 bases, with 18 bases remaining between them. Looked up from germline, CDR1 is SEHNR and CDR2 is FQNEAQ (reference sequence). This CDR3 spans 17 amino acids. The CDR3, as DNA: TGTGCCAGCAGTCCCCTCCGGGACACGGTCTCTGGAAACACCATATATTTT. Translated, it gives CASSPLRDTVSGNTIYF.